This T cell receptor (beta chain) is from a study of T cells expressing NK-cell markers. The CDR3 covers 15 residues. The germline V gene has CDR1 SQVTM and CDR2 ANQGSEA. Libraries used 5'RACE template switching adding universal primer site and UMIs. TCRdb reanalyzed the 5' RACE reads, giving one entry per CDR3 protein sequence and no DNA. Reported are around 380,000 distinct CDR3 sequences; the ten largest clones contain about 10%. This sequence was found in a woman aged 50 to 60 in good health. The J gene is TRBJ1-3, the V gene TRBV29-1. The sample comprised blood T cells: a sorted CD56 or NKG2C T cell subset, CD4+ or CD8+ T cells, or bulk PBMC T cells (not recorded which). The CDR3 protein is CSVVQNTFRRNTIYF.